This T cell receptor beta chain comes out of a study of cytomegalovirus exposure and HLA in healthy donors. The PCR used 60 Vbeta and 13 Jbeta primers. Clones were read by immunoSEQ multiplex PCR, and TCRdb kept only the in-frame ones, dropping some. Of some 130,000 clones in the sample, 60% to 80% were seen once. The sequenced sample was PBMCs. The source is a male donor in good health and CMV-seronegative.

Written as DNA, the CDR3 is TGTGCCAGCAGTTTAGTGGACAGGGCCTTGGGCTACACCTTC. Translated: CASSLVDRALGYTF. The chain is built from TRBV28 and TRBJ1-2; 8 bases agree with TRBD1. The J segment lost 8 bases and the V segment lost 2 bases, leaving 7 bases of the junction unmatched. This CDR3 is built from 14 residues. Per germline, CDR1 MDHEN and CDR2 SYDVKM.